Shown below are 30 T cell receptor beta chains from a single sample sequenced in a study of OX40 agonist ivuxolimab in advanced cancers. To prepare the library, the immunoSEQ multiplex PCR assay was applied. Imported from immuneACCESS, the table was reduced by TCRdb to in-frame sequences with V and J called. These copies leave out some clones; in studies compared against another copy, an unresolved V gene accounts for under half, and the cause of the remainder is not known. The table for this sample lists about 50,000 clones; roughly 90% of them were counted only once. 6.9% of the sample is held by the ten biggest clonotypes. Source: CD4+ or CD8+ T cells sorted from blood, taken in a trial of the OX40 agonist ivuxolimab. All receptors come from an adult with an advanced solid tumor such as melanoma, head and neck, liver or kidney cancer.

CDR3 sequence (DNA): TGTGCCAGCAGTTTCCCCGACAGGGGGCTATACGAGCAGTACTTC. Translating it yields CASSFPDRGLYEQYF. This chain links TRBV28 with TRBJ2-7, with TRBD1 identical over 10 bases. Germline assignment: CDR1 MDHEN and CDR2 SYDVKM. V lost 3 bases to trimming and J lost 4 bases; unmatched junction nucleotides: 6. This CDR3 is built from 15 residues.

V is TRBV30 and J is TRBJ2-7; the D gene is possibly TRBD1 (6 bases). Germline loops: CDR1 GTSNPN, CDR2 SVGIG (reference sequence). This CDR3 has 13 amino acids. Trimming left V 5 bases short and J 0 bases short, with 11 bases between. The CDR3, as DNA: TGTGCCTGGGGCAGGGGTAGCTCCTACGAGCAGTACTTC. Amino acid sequence: CAWGRGSSYEQYF.

CDR3 DNA: TGTGCCAGCAGCTTAGGACGGAACACTGAAGCTTTCTTT. Translation: CASSLGRNTEAFF. The chain couples TRBV11-2 to TRBJ1-1; no clear D gene. Germline CDR1 is SGHAT and CDR2 is FQNNGV. Trimming removed 1 base at V and 1 base at J, with 4 bases between. The CDR3 loop spans 13 amino acids.

The chain is built from TRBV11-2 and TRBJ2-7; D gene uncertain. V was clipped by 4 bases and J by 2 bases, with 3 bases between them. CDR3 length: 11 amino acids. CDR1 and CDR2 from the germline V gene are SGHAT and FQNNGV. In nucleotides, the CDR3 is TGTGCCAGCAGCTCGACCTACGAGCAGTACTTC. It is translated as CASSSTYEQYF.

The V call is TRBV2, the J call TRBJ2-1, with 16 bases fitting TRBD2. Germline loops: CDR1 SNHLY, CDR2 FYNNEI. V was clipped by 6 bases and J by 9 bases; unmatched bases: 14. This CDR3 comprises 18 residues. CDR3 amino acids: CASRRRQMGLAGGGEQFF. The CDR3 DNA reads as TGTGCCAGCAGACGCCGGCAGATGGGACTAGCGGGAGGGGGTGAGCAGTTCTTC.

This clone was observed a single time. This chain connects TRBV27 to TRBJ1-6; D gene unclear. V was shortened by 7 bases and J by 9 bases, with 22 bases between the two germline ends. CDR1 is MNHEY and CDR2 is SMNVEV in the germline V gene (reference sequence). The CDR3 runs 16 residues. The CDR3 sequence is CASIPKWSGLGSPLHF. The CDR3 bases are TGTGCCAGCATCCCTAAGTGGTCCGGGCTCGGTTCACCCCTCCACTTT.

The V call is TRBV18, the J call TRBJ2-7; D is ambiguous. CDR3 length: 14 residues. Trimming pared 2 bases from V and 0 bases from J, leaving 8 bases between. The germline V gene has CDR1 KGHSH and CDR2 LQKENI. The CDR3 DNA follows: TGTGCCAGCTCACCATCGATTAACTCCTACGAGCAGTACTTC. Its translation is CASSPSINSYEQYF.

The gene calls are TRBV5-1 and TRBJ2-7; 9 bases match TRBD1. Germline values: CDR1 SGHRS, CDR2 YFSETQ. CDR3 length equals 15 residues. The junction had 3 bases not matched to a gene; V was cut back by 0 bases and J by 2 bases. CDR3 loop: CASSLEGQGAYEQYF. The CDR3 nucleotides read TGCGCCAGCAGCTTGGAGGGACAGGGTGCCTACGAGCAGTACTTC.

This clone came up a few times. The rearrangement links TRBV11-3 to TRBJ2-7; 9 positions agree with TRBD1. With V trimmed by 5 bases and J by 1 base, 6 bases remained unmatched. The germline V gene has CDR1 SGHNT and CDR2 YENEEA. The CDR3 extends over 15 amino acids. CDR3 in DNA: TGTGCCAGCAGCCGTGGGACAGGGCCATCCTACGAGCAGTACTTC. Protein product: CASSRGTGPSYEQYF.

The V call is TRBV5-5, the J call TRBJ1-4; D is perhaps TRBD1 (5 bases). Trimming shortened V by 2 bases and J by 13 bases, and 27 bases separated the two germline ends. This CDR3 spans 17 amino acids. Germline CDR1 is SGHKS and CDR2 is YYEKEE (reference sequence). CDR3 region: CASSFGVEEPQRGGLFF. In DNA form, the CDR3 reads TGTGCCAGCAGCTTCGGAGTCGAAGAACCCCAGAGGGGTGGACTGTTTTTT.

This clone was counted a few times. This chain links TRBV30 with TRBJ2-2; D possibly corresponds to TRBD1 (6 bases). V lost 4 bases to trimming and J lost 6 bases, with 9 bases between them. Germline values: CDR1 GTSNPN, CDR2 SVGIG (reference sequence). This CDR3 comprises 12 residues. CDR3 residues: CAWTQGSGELFF. DNA of the CDR3: TGTGCCTGGACTCAGGGGTCCGGGGAGCTGTTTTTT.

The chain combines TRBV5-1 with TRBJ2-5; 9 bases line up with TRBD2. The ends lost 0 bases at V and 5 bases at J; junction bases unmatched: 11. In germline, CDR1 is SGHRS, CDR2 YFSETQ. CDR3 size: 17 residues. This CDR3 is CASSLAGMAGGAETQYF. As DNA, the CDR3 is TGCGCCAGCAGCTTGGCCGGTATGGCGGGAGGGGCGGAGACCCAGTACTTC.

The chain employs TRBV14 and TRBJ1-1, with D unresolved. The CDR3 is 11 amino acids. Trimming shortened V by 5 bases and J by 2 bases, and 3 bases separated the two germline ends. The V gene's germline CDR1 is SGHDN and CDR2 FVKESK. The CDR3, as DNA: TGTGCCAGCAGCAAAAACACTGAAGCTTTCTTT. Translation gives CASSKNTEAFF.

The gene calls are TRBV5-4 and TRBJ2-5, with 13 bases identical to TRBD2. The CDR3 contains 19 residues. J was trimmed by 1 base and V by 0 bases; bases with no gene match: 9. Germline-derived CDR1 and CDR2 are SGHNT and YYREEE (reference sequence). CDR3 nucleotide sequence: TGTGCCAGCAGCTTGGGACTAGCGGGAGGAGGGGGAATCCAAGAGACCCAGTACTTC. Amino acids: CASSLGLAGGGGIQETQYF. The full variable domain, in which reference TRBV5-4 and TRBJ2-5 provide the parts outside the CDR3, is ETGVTQSPTHLIKTRGQQVTLRCSSQSGHNTVSWYQQALGQGPQFIFQYYREEENGRGNFPPRFSGLQFPNYSSELNVNALELDDSALYLCASSLGLAGGGGIQETQYFGPGTRLLVL.

The rearrangement uses TRBV11-2 and TRBJ2-7; D may be TRBD1 (5 bases). Germline CDR1 reads SGHAT; CDR2 reads FQNNGV. V was pared by 1 base and J by 5 bases, with 9 bases between. The CDR3 totals 13 residues. As DNA, the CDR3 is TGTGCCAGCAGCTTAGGACAGATCCACGAGCAGTACTTC. Its protein is CASSLGQIHEQYF.

This rearrangement joins TRBV2 to TRBJ2-6; TRBD1 matches 10 bases. Germline values: CDR1 SNHLY, CDR2 FYNNEI. This CDR3 has 17 residues. The V gene end was trimmed by 6 bases and the J gene end by 1 base; junction bases not matched to a gene: 6. For the CDR3, the DNA is TGTGCCAGCAGGGCAGACAGGGGGCAATCTGGGGCCAACGTCCTGACTTTC. This encodes CASRADRGQSGANVLTF.

This rearrangement joins TRBV9 to TRBJ2-2; D perhaps matches TRBD1 (6 bases). Per germline, CDR1 SGDLS and CDR2 YYNGEE. V was pared by 4 bases and J by 6 bases, with 19 bases between. The CDR3 spans 16 residues. The CDR3 bases are TGTGCCAGCAGCACAAGGGGGTTTGGATATTCCGGGGAGCTGTTTTTT. It encodes CASSTRGFGYSGELFF.

The V and J genes are TRBV9 and TRBJ2-5; TRBD1 is a possible D gene (5 bases). This CDR3 comprises 16 residues. Looked up from germline, CDR1 is SGDLS and CDR2 is YYNGEE. Trimming took 0 bases from V and 5 from J, leaving 17 bases between them. CDR3 DNA sequence: TGTGCCAGCAGCGTAGGAGAGGATGGGGCGTGGGAGACCCAGTACTTC. Translated: CASSVGEDGAWETQYF.

The table lists this clone with a count of one. V is TRBV6-5 and J is TRBJ2-3; D perhaps matches TRBD2 (5 bases). The CDR3 contains 15 residues. Trimming removed 4 bases from V and 0 bases from J, with 11 bases in between. CDR1 MNHEY and CDR2 SVGAGI come from the germline V gene. The CDR3 DNA sequence: TGTGCCAGCAGTTCCCCTCCGGGGAGCACAGATACGCAGTATTTT. Residues: CASSSPPGSTDTQYF.

The CDR3 loop reads CASRPIAGGHTFYEQYF. The CDR3 DNA follows: TGTGCAAGTCGTCCTATAGCGGGAGGACATACTTTCTACGAGCAGTACTTC. The chain is built from TRBV12-2 and TRBJ2-5; TRBD2 reflects the table's D call only, with no check against the DNA. Near its end, the DNA agrees better with TRBJ2-7, so the J call may be wrong. TRBV12-2 is a known pseudogene. The CDR3 consists of 17 residues.

This chain joins TRBV7-3 and TRBJ2-1; D possibly corresponds to TRBD2 (5 bases). In germline, CDR1 is SGHTA, CDR2 FQGTGA. Trimming left V 2 bases short and J 7 bases short, with 15 bases between. The length of the CDR3 is 15 residues. CDR3 coding DNA: TGTGCCAGCAGCTTATTCTACGGGTCGGGGAATGAGCAGTTCTTC. It encodes CASSLFYGSGNEQFF.

V gene TRBV28 combines with J gene TRBJ2-4; D ambiguous. The CDR3 sequence is 14 residues long. Trimming removed 8 bases from V and 0 bases from J, with 11 bases in between. Germline values: CDR1 MDHEN, CDR2 SYDVKM. For the CDR3, the DNA is TGTGCCAGCGGTTCTCTCTTAGCCAAAAACATTCAGTACTTC. Its translation is CASGSLLAKNIQYF.

The chain joins TRBV9 to TRBJ2-2, with D hard to call. The CDR3 sequence is 13 residues long. With 4 bases removed from V and 5 bases from J, the gap between germline ends came to 9 bases. Germline V gene sequence: CDR1 SGDLS, CDR2 YYNGEE. The DNA for the CDR3 is TGTGCCAGCAGCCAGAAGGTAACCGGGGAGCTGTTTTTT. Translated, it gives CASSQKVTGELFF.

The CDR3: CASSFGGGGSTDTQYF. The CDR3 DNA reads TGTGCCAGCAGCTTTGGGGGAGGGGGGAGCACAGATACGCAGTATTTT. The chain is built from TRBV5-4 and TRBJ2-3, with D maybe TRBD2 (7 bases). Germline V gene sequence: CDR1 SGHNT, CDR2 YYREEE (reference sequence). The CDR3 consists of 16 residues. V lost 2 bases and J 0 bases, leaving 13 bases between the germline ends.

The rearrangement uses TRBV5-1 and TRBJ1-1; 7 nucleotides line up with TRBD1. Looked up from germline, CDR1 is SGHRS and CDR2 is YFSETQ. V shed 0 bases, J shed 7 bases, and the junction held 3 bases outside the gene matches. The CDR3 runs to 13 residues. CDR3 sequence (DNA): TGCGCCAGCAGCTTGGAGGGGACAGATGAAGCTTTCTTT. Amino acids: CASSLEGTDEAFF.

This sequence joins TRBV6-4 and TRBJ2-6, with 7 positions matching TRBD1. The CDR3 is 14 amino acids. Germline assignment: CDR1 MRHNA and CDR2 SNTAGT. The junction had 3 bases not matched to a gene; V was cut back by 6 bases and J by 4 bases. In nucleotides, the CDR3 is TGTGCCAGCAGCGTGGACAGGGGGGCCAACGTCCTGACTTTC. Its translation: CASSVDRGANVLTF.

CDR3 sequence (DNA): TGTGCCAGCAGCCCGGAAACCAGGGGTAGGGCTTTCTTT. This codes for CASSPETRGRAFF. The rearrangement uses TRBV7-9 and TRBJ1-1; a weak D match, TRBD1 (6 bases). CDR3 length: 13 amino acids. The ends were cut back, 5 bases at V and 11 bases at J, with 18 bases in the middle. Germline V gene lookup returns CDR1 SEHNR and CDR2 FQNEAQ (reference sequence).

The chain employs TRBV4-1 and TRBJ2-3; tentative D call: TRBD1 (6 bases). The CDR3 covers 14 residues. CDR1 is MGHRA and CDR2 is YSYEKL in the germline V gene. V lost 2 bases, J lost 2 bases, and 8 bases lay in between. CDR3 bases: TGCGCCAGCAGCCAACAGGGGATCACAGATACGCAGTATTTT. Protein sequence: CASSQQGITDTQYF.

The V and J genes are TRBV7-9 and TRBJ1-1; TRBD1 matches 8 bases. The ends lost 4 bases at V and 5 bases at J; junction bases unmatched: 3. In germline, CDR1 is SEHNR, CDR2 FQNEAQ (reference sequence). This CDR3 is 13 amino acids long. CDR3 DNA sequence: TGTGCCAGCAGCTCCAGGGGGCGGACTGAAGCTTTCTTT. Translating gives CASSSRGRTEAFF.

The chain combines TRBV29-1 with TRBJ2-1; D gene ambiguous. The CDR3 has 10 amino acids. Germline loops: CDR1 SQVTM, CDR2 ANQGSEA. V was trimmed by 1 base and J by 13 bases, leaving 8 bases between them. The CDR3, as DNA: TGCAGCGTTGAAGGTCCTTCCCAGTTCTTC. It encodes CSVEGPSQFF.